Each of the 18 T cell receptor beta chains below was sequenced from the same sample in a study of CD8 T cells in Susac syndrome. Random hexamers were used to reverse transcribe the RNA input (about 0.5 to 1 ug). TCRdb re-derived calls from the immunoSEQ multiplex PCR reads in MiXCR, one entry per CDR3 protein. The sample holds about 210,000 distinct CDR3 sequences, 94% seen once. What was sequenced was CD4+ T cells from PBMCs. The source of these receptors is a human donor with Susac syndrome.

The chain has TRBV20-1 and TRBJ1-1, with TRBD1 matching over 7 bases. This CDR3 is 12 amino acids long. V was pared by 5 bases and J by 11 bases, with 11 bases of the junction left unmatched. CDR1 and CDR2 from the germline V gene are DFQATT and SNEGSKA (reference sequence). This chain's CDR3 is CSAPQRQGLAFF. CDR3 DNA sequence: TGCAGTGCTCCCCAAAGACAGGGCTTGGCTTTCTTT.

V usage is TRBV7-9 and J usage is TRBJ2-3; 8 bases agree with TRBD1. CDR3 length: 14 amino acids. The trim removed 4 bases at V and 5 bases at J, leaving 5 bases unmatched. CDR1 is SEHNR, CDR2 FQNEAQ, per germline (reference sequence). The chain's CDR3 is CASSSDRAEDTQYF. The CDR3 DNA is TGTGCCAGCAGCTCGGACAGGGCGGAAGATACGCAGTATTTT.

This chain connects TRBV5-4 to TRBJ1-6, with D perhaps TRBD1 (5 bases). Germline loops: CDR1 SGHNT, CDR2 YYREEE (reference sequence). The CDR3 totals 14 residues. V lost 4 bases and J 4 bases, leaving 9 bases between the germline ends. The CDR3 protein is CASSPAGYNSPLHF. The CDR3 DNA is TGTGCCAGCAGCCCCGCAGGGTATAATTCACCCCTCCACTTT.

The chain links TRBV9 to TRBJ2-2; D may correspond to TRBD1 or TRBD2 (6 bases each). Germline CDR1 is SGDLS and CDR2 is YYNGEE. Trimming removed 4 bases from V and 4 bases from J, with 14 bases in between. The CDR3 runs to 15 residues. CDR3 sequence reads: CASSPSGAGTGELFF. DNA of the CDR3: TGTGCCAGCAGCCCTTCGGGGGCGGGCACCGGGGAGCTGTTTTTT.

The CDR3 region has the DNA TGTGCCACCAGCTGGGGGGGGAATGCTGAAGCTTTCTTT. Translating gives CATSWGGNAEAFF. This rearrangement joins TRBV15 to TRBJ1-1, with D maybe TRBD1 (5 bases). CDR1 is LNHNV and CDR2 is YYDKDF in the germline V gene (reference sequence). V lost 5 bases to trimming and J lost 6 bases, with 13 bases between them. This CDR3 contains 13 residues. The full variable domain, rest sourced from reference TRBV15 and TRBJ1-1, is DAMVIQNPRYQVTQFGKPVTLSCSQTLNHNVMYWYQQKSSQAPKLLFHYYDKDFNNEADTPDNFQSRRPNTSFCFLDIRSPGLGDTAMYLCATSWGGNAEAFFGQGTRLTVV.

The V gene is TRBV9, the J gene TRBJ1-1, with TRBD1 identical over 7 bases. The CDR3 extends over 12 amino acids. Germline V gene lookup returns CDR1 SGDLS and CDR2 YYNGEE. V shed 3 bases, J shed 7 bases, and the junction held 3 bases outside the gene matches. The CDR3 is CASSAWTGEAFF. The CDR3 DNA sequence: TGTGCCAGCAGCGCTTGGACAGGTGAAGCTTTCTTT.

This chain connects TRBV19 to TRBJ1-5; TRBD1 might be the D (6 bases). Germline values: CDR1 LNHDA, CDR2 SQIVND (reference sequence). The ends were cut back, 3 bases at V and 6 bases at J, with 12 bases in the middle. This CDR3 region has 14 residues. The CDR3: CASSITGLGQPQHF. The DNA of the CDR3 is TGTGCCAGTAGTATCACAGGGCTTGGTCAGCCCCAGCATTTT.

The genes are TRBV7-9 and TRBJ1-1; D is unresolved. CDR1 is SEHNR, CDR2 FQNEAQ, per germline (reference sequence). This CDR3 region has 15 residues. V was pared by 1 base and J by 4 bases, with 13 bases between. In DNA form, the CDR3 reads TGTGCCAGCAGCTTAGGAGTTGGGGTGGGCACTGAAGCTTTCTTT. Residues: CASSLGVGVGTEAFF.

The chain is built from TRBV4-3 and TRBJ2-3; the D is unclear. Germline V gene sequence: CDR1 LGHNA, CDR2 YSLEER. Between the trimmed V and J ends, which lost 0 bases and 0 bases, there was a span of 4 bases. CDR3 length equals 14 residues. The CDR3, as DNA: TGCGCCAGCAGCCAAGATGGGAGCACAGATACGCAGTATTTT. It translates to CASSQDGSTDTQYF.

This clonotype is a singleton in its sample. This chain connects TRBV6-5 to TRBJ2-4; D is perhaps TRBD2 (6 bases). This CDR3 is 15 amino acids long. V shed 7 bases and J shed 5 bases, with 18 bases lying between them. CDR1 is MNHEY and CDR2 is SVGAGI in the germline V gene. CDR3 protein: CASTPTGGDENIQYF. DNA of the CDR3: TGTGCCAGCACCCCCACAGGAGGGGATGAAAACATTCAGTACTTC.

The chain joins TRBV20-1 to TRBJ1-5; the D gene is possibly TRBD1 (6 bases). CDR1 and CDR2 from the germline V gene are DFQATT and SNEGSKA (reference sequence). Trimming pared 6 bases from V and 7 bases from J, leaving 16 bases between. The CDR3 is 13 amino acids. CDR3 sequence (DNA): TGCAGTGCCCTTGGAGGGGGATTGCAGCCCCAGCATTTT. Translation gives CSALGGGLQPQHF.

This rearrangement joins TRBV20-1 to TRBJ1-1; possible D gene TRBD1, 5 bases. The CDR3 sequence is 13 residues long. The V end was cut by 3 bases, the J end by 8 bases, with 16 bases between. Germline V gene data show CDR1 as DFQATT and CDR2 as SNEGSKA (reference sequence). In DNA, the CDR3 is TGCAGTGCTAGGTCCACCAGGGCAAGGGAAGCTTTCTTT. Protein product: CSARSTRAREAFF.

The CDR3 sequence is CSAMKVGSKEKLFF. The DNA of the CDR3 is TGCAGTGCTATGAAGGTTGGGTCCAAGGAAAAACTGTTTTTT. This chain connects TRBV20-1 to TRBJ1-4; D remains ambiguous. From germline, CDR1 is DFQATT and CDR2 SNEGSKA (reference sequence). The V and J ends lost 4 bases and 8 bases respectively, with 17 bases between them. The CDR3 covers 14 residues.

The chain joins TRBV30 to TRBJ2-7; 8 bases match TRBD2. V was clipped by 3 bases and J by 1 base; unmatched bases: 5. The CDR3 is 14 residues long. The V gene's germline CDR1 is GTSNPN and CDR2 SVGIG (reference sequence). CDR3 in DNA: TGTGCCTGGAGATCGGGGGGGCCTTCCTACGAGCAGTACTTC. Translation: CAWRSGGPSYEQYF.

The chain links TRBV4-1 to TRBJ2-7; 11 bases map to TRBD1. V gave up 8 bases and J gave up 4 bases; unmatched junction bases: 7. Germline CDR1 MGHRA, CDR2 YSYEKL. There are 14 residues in the CDR3. The CDR3 region has the DNA TGCGCCAGCCGCCGGACAGGGGGCCAGTACGAGCAGTACTTC. It specifies CASRRTGGQYEQYF.

This rearrangement joins TRBV20-1 to TRBJ1-4, with 7 bases fitting TRBD1. Germline CDR1 is DFQATT and CDR2 is SNEGSKA (reference sequence). J gave up 10 bases and V 6 bases, and 11 bases lay outside the gene matches. This CDR3 contains 13 residues. DNA of the CDR3: TGCAGTGCCCCAGACAGGGCCGGGGGAAAACTGTTTTTT. Protein product: CSAPDRAGGKLFF.

The rearrangement links TRBV9 to TRBJ2-1; TRBD1 aligns across 8 bases. In germline, CDR1 is SGDLS, CDR2 YYNGEE. V was pared by 3 bases and J by 9 bases, with 11 bases of the junction left unmatched. The CDR3 is 15 amino acids. The CDR3 region is CASSADMTGEGEQFF. CDR3 coding DNA: TGTGCCAGCAGCGCCGATATGACAGGGGAAGGTGAGCAGTTCTTC.

The gene calls are TRBV15 and TRBJ1-2; D ambiguous. Per germline, CDR1 LNHNV and CDR2 YYDKDF (reference sequence). This CDR3 has 15 residues. V was cut by 0 bases and J by 1 base, with 9 bases left in between. The CDR3 sequence: CATSRDRDSNYGYTF. The CDR3 coding sequence is TGTGCCACCAGCAGAGATCGGGATAGTAACTATGGCTACACCTTC.